The following is a T cell receptor (beta chain) sequence with its context. This entry belongs to a study of sequential checkpoint blockade in melanoma. Background on the study: Maintenance nivolumab came after either treatment sequence.

CDR1 and CDR2 (germline): MNHEY, SMNVEV (reference sequence). With 6 bases clipped from V and 7 bases from J, the junction kept 5 bases outside the gene matches. The length of the CDR3 is 14 residues. Sequencing was performed with immunoSEQ multiplex PCR; in TCRdb, only in-frame clones are kept and a portion is missing. The table shows 6,100 or so clones, with under 50% occurring only once. Stated treatment: randomized to nivolumab then ipilimumab (arm A) or the reverse (arm B). None of the patients previously received DNA-damaging chemotherapy. The rearrangement links TRBV27 to TRBJ1-6, with 8 bases lining up with TRBD1. The sequence was collected from a human patient with melanoma. Some clones in this sample may be carry-over from other donors' samples. The specimen was CD8+ T cells sorted from blood (inferred from file names), collected from a patient given nivolumab and ipilimumab in sequence. In DNA, the CDR3 is TGTGCCAGCAGCGTCGACAGGGGAAATTCACCCCTCCACTTT. Its protein is CASSVDRGNSPLHF.